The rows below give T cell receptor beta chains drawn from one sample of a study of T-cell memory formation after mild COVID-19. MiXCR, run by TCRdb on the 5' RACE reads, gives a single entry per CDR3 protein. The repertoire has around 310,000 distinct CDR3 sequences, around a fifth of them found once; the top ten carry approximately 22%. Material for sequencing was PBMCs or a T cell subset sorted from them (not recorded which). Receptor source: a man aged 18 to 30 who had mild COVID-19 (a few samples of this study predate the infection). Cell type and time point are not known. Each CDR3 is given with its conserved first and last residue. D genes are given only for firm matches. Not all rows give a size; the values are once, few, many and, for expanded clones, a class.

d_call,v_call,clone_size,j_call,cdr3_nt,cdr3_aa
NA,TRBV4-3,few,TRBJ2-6,TGCGCCAGCAGCCAAGAGCGAGTAGGGGCCAACGTCCTGACTTTC,CASSQERVGANVLTF
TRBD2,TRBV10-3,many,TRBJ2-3,TGTGCCATCTCCCGGACTAGCGGGGGGTTGACAGATACGCAGTATTTT,CAISRTSGGLTDTQYF
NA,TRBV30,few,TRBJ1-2,TGTGCCTGGGGGCGGCCGAACGGATATGGCTACACCTTC,CAWGRPNGYGYTF
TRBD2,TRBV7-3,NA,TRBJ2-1,TGTGCCAGCAGCCCTAGCGGACTAGCGGGGGGAAATGAGCAGTTCTTC,CASSPSGLAGGNEQFF
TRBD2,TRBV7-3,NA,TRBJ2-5,TGTGCCAGCAGCTTATCGCCTAGCGGGGTGGGAGAGACCCAGTACTTC,CASSLSPSGVGETQYF
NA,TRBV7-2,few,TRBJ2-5,TGTGCCAGCAGCCTGCGACGAGGGGGTTGGGGGGAGACCCAGTACTTC,CASSLRRGGWGETQYF
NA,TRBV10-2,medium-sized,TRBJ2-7,TGCGCCAGCAGGCCTGGGGACTCCTACGAGCAGTACTTC,CASRPGDSYEQYF
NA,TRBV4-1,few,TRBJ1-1,TGCGCCAGCAGCCTTGAGGGGAGTAGCACTGAAGCTTTCTTT,CASSLEGSSTEAFF
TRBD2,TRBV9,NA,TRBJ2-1,TGTGCCAGCAGCCCCCCCTGGGGGGGAAGCGTTGCCTACAATGAGCAGTTCTTC,CASSPPWGGSVAYNEQFF
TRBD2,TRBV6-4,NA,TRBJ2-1,TGTGCCAGCAGTGCCTCGGATAGCGGGGGTGGCGAGCAGTTCTTC,CASSASDSGGGEQFF